The source of this T cell receptor (beta chain) is a study of shared clonotypes between healthy human individuals. CD45RO-negative, CCR7-positively selected cells formed the naive CD8 fraction, excluding terminally differentiated effector memory CD45RA+ cells. About 30,000 T cell genomes, or roughly 200 ng DNA, went into the sorted-subset replicate PCRs. Sequencing used immunoSEQ multiplex PCR; TCRdb keeps in-frame clones, though not all of them. The sample lists a few hundred thousand clones, less than 97% occurring once. CDR1 is MNHEY and CDR2 is SMNVEV in the germline V gene (reference sequence). V shed 3 bases and J 2 bases; nucleotides not matched to a gene: 3. The CDR3 covers 14 residues.

This sequence originates from a woman in her 30s in good health. Sequences were obtained from naive CD8+ T cells sorted from blood. The chain is built from TRBV27 and TRBJ2-5; 7 bases are a match to TRBD2. The CDR3 DNA follows: TGTGCCAGCAGTTTTCGGCGGGGGCAAGAGACCCAGTACTTC. It translates to CASSFRRGQETQYF.